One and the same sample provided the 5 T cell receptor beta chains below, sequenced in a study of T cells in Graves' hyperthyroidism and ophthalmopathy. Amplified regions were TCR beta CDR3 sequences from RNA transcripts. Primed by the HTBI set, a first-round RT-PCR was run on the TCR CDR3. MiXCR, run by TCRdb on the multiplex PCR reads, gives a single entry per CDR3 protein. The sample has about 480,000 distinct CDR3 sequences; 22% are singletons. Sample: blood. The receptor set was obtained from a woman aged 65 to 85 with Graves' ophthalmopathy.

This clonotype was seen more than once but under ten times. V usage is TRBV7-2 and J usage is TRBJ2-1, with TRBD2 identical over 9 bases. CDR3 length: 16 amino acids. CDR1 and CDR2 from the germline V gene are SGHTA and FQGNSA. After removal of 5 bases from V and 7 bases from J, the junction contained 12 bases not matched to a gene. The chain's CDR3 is CASSPSPSGVWNEQFF. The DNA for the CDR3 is TGTGCCAGCAGCCCATCCCCTAGCGGGGTTTGGAATGAGCAGTTCTTC.

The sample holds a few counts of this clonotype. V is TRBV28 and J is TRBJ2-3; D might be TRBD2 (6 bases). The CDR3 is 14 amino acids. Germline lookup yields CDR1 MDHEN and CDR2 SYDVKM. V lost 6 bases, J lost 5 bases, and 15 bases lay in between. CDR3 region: CASRSWGEEDTQYF. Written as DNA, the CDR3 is TGTGCCAGCAGGTCGTGGGGGGAGGAAGATACGCAGTATTTT.

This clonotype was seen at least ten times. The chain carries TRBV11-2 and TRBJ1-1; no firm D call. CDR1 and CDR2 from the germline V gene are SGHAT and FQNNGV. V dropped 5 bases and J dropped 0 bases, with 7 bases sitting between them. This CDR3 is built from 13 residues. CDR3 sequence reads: CASSADLNTEAFF. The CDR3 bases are TGTGCCAGCAGCGCCGACTTGAACACTGAAGCTTTCTTT.

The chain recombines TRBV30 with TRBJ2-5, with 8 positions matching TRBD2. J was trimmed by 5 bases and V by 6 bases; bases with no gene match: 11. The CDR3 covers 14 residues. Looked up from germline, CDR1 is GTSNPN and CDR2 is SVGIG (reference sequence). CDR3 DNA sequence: TGTGCCTGCACCGAAGCGGGAGCGGTGGAGACCCAGTACTTC. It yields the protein CACTEAGAVETQYF. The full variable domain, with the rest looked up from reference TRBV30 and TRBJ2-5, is SQTIHQWPATLVQPVGSPLSLECTVEGTSNPNLYWYRQAAGRGLQLLFYSVGIGQISSEVPQNLSASRPQDRQFILSSKKLLLSDSGFYLCACTEAGAVETQYFGPGTRLLVL.

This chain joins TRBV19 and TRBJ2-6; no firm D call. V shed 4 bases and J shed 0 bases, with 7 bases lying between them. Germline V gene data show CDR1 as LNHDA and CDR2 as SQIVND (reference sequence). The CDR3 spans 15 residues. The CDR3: CASSNPNSGANVLTF. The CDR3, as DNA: TGTGCCAGTAGTAATCCGAACTCTGGGGCCAACGTCCTGACTTTC.